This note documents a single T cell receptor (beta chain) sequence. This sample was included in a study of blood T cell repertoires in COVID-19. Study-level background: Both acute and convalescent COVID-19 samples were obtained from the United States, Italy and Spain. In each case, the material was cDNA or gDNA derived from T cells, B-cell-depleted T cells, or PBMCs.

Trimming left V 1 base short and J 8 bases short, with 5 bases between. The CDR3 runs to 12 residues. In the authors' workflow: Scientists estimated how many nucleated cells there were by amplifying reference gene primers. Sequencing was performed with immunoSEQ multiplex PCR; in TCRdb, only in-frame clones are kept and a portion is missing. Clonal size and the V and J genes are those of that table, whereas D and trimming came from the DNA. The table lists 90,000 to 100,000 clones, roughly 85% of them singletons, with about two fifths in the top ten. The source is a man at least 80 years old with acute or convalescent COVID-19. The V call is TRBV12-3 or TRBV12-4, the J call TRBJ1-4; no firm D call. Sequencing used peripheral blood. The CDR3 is CASSLVAEKLFF. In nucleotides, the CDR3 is TGTGCCAGCAGTTTAGTGGCCGAAAAACTGTTTTTT.